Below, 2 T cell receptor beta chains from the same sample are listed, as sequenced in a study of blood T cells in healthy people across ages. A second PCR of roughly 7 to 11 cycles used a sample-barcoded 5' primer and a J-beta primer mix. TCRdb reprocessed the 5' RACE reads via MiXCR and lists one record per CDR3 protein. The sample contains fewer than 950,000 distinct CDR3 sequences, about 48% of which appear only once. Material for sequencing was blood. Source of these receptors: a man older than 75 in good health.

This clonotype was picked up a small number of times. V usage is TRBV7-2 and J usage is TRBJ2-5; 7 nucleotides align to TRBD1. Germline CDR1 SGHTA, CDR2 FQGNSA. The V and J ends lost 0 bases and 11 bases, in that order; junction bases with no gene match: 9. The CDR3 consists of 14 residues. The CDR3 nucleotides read TGTGCCAGCAGCTTAGCCCCGGGACAGCTAGAGCAGTACTTC. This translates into CASSLAPGQLEQYF.

The DNA of the CDR3 is TGTGCCAGCAGTGCCCCGGGACAGGACCTTAATGGCTACACCTTC. Translating gives CASSAPGQDLNGYTF. The chain joins TRBV6-1 to TRBJ1-2; 8 bases map to TRBD1. CDR3 length: 15 amino acids. Germline-derived CDR1 and CDR2 are MNHNS and SASEGT. J lost 6 bases, V lost 4 bases, and 10 bases had no gene match.